Listed below are T cell receptor beta chains from one sample, sequenced in a study of T cell responses to AZD1222 COVID-19 vaccine. TCRdb keeps only in-frame clones here, not all; method: immunoSEQ multiplex PCR. The table includes roughly 70,000 clones, around four fifths detected once. Sequencing was performed on peripheral blood, taken on day 0 of AZD1222 vaccination. The source of these receptors is an adult in good health. Both conserved end residues are part of each CDR3. D genes are given only for firm matches. Rows give clone size only sometimes, using once, few, many, or a class for an expanded clone.

TRBJ1-6 | - | - | TRBV2 | TGTGCCAGCAGTGAAAACGCGGGACAATCACCCCTCCACTTT | CASSENAGQSPLHF
TRBJ2-5 | - | - | TRBV5-1 | TGCGCCAGCAGCTTGGAGGCTAGCGAAGAGACCCAGTACTTC | CASSLEASEETQYF
TRBJ1-2 | - | - | TRBV5-3 | TGTGCCAGAAGCTTAAACAGGGCGGGGGATGGCTACACCTTC | CARSLNRAGDGYTF
TRBJ1-5 | TRBD1 | - | TRBV4-2 | TGTGCCAGCAGCCAAGAAGGGGGACAGGGAATTCAGCCCCAGCATTTT | CASSQEGGQGIQPQHF
TRBJ1-5 | - | - | TRBV15 | TGTGCCACTGGGGGAGGGAACACCCATCAGCCCCAGCATTTT | CATGGGNTHQPQHF
TRBJ1-3 | - | - | TRBV5-1 | TGCGCCAGCAGCGAGAATGTAGGAGGCTCTGGAAACACCATATATTTT | CASSENVGGSGNTIYF
TRBJ2-7 | TRBD1 | - | TRBV12-3/TRBV12-4 | TGTGCCAGCAGGTCGGACAGGGCTGCCGAGCAGTACTTC | CASRSDRAAEQYF
TRBJ1-2 | - | - | TRBV15 | TGTGCCACCAGCAGAGCCGACAACTATGGCTACACCTTC | CATSRADNYGYTF
TRBJ2-7 | TRBD2 | - | TRBV7-9 | TGTGCCAGCAGCCCGGGTGGGACTAGAGATGGCGAGCAGTACTTC | CASSPGGTRDGEQYF
TRBJ2-3 | TRBD1 | - | TRBV2 | TGTGCCAGCAGGGCCATGGACAGGGCTCTAGATACGCAGTATTTT | CASRAMDRALDTQYF
TRBJ1-5 | - | - | TRBV5-3 | TGTGCCAGAAGCTGGATACTCGACAGTATGTGCAATCAGCCCCAGCATTTT | CARSWILDSMCNQPQHF
TRBJ2-7 | - | - | TRBV13 | TGTGCCAGCAGCATGTCTAGGGGGCAGGGAGGGGCCTACGAGCAGTACTTC | CASSMSRGQGGAYEQYF
TRBJ1-6 | - | - | TRBV5-1 | TGCGCCAGCAGCCCGGAGGGAGACCCGTCCACCCTCCACTTT | CASSPEGDPSTLHF
TRBJ1-2 | - | few | TRBV19 | TGTGCCAGTAAGATCCCCGGGGACTATGGCTACACCTTC | CASKIPGDYGYTF
TRBJ2-3 | TRBD2 | - | TRBV6-2/TRBV6-3 | TGTGCCAGCAGTCCGCGCCCGCGGGGGGGCTACACAGATACGCAGTATTTT | CASSPRPRGGYTDTQYF
TRBJ1-4 | - | - | TRBV21-1 | TGTGCCAGCAACCTGAAGGGGGCTGATGAAAAACTGTTTTTT | CASNLKGADEKLFF
TRBJ1-6 | - | - | TRBV18 | TGTGCCAGCTCACCACCGTATTCACCCCTCCACTTT | CASSPPYSPLHF
TRBJ1-4 | - | many | TRBV28 | TGTGCCAGCAGTTTACGGAGGGGTTTCGATGAAAAACTGTTTTTT | CASSLRRGFDEKLFF
TRBJ2-2 | - | - | TRBV9 | TGTGCCAGCAGCGTGTCAACGGGGGAGCTGTTTTTT | CASSVSTGELFF
TRBJ2-7 | - | - | TRBV5-1 | TGCGCCAGCAGCTTGTCTGTCCAGCAGGGATCCGAGCAGTACTTC | CASSLSVQQGSEQYF
TRBJ1-5 | - | - | TRBV18 | TGTGCCAGCTCACCACCAAGGGTTAATCAGCCCCAGCATTTT | CASSPPRVNQPQHF
TRBJ1-1 | - | few | TRBV7-3 | TGTGCCAGCAGCTTAAATCCAGCGAACACTGAAGCTTTCTTT | CASSLNPANTEAFF
TRBJ1-6 | - | - | TRBV9 | TGTGCCAGCAGCGTAGGAGAGGTTCGGTCACCCCTCCACTTT | CASSVGEVRSPLHF
TRBJ1-5 | - | - | TRBV5-1 | TGCGCCAGCAGCTTGGATGGGGAGCATCAGCCCCAGCATTTT | CASSLDGEHQPQHF
TRBJ1-2 | - | - | TRBV20-1 | TGCAGTGTTAATGCGGGGGGTGGCTACACCTTC | CSVNAGGGYTF
TRBJ2-4 | TRBD1 | - | TRBV19 | TGTGCCAGTAGCGACGGACAGGGGGGTCGCAAAAACATTCAGTACTTC | CASSDGQGGRKNIQYF
TRBJ2-1 | - | - | TRBV30 | TGTGCCTGGAGTGTAAGAGTGGCGGGGGCCTATGTACCCTCCTACAATGAGCAGTTCTTC | CAWSVRVAGAYVPSYNEQFF
TRBJ1-1 | - | - | TRBV7-9 | TGTGCCAGCAGCGCACAGGGAGACACTGAAGCTTTCTTT | CASSAQGDTEAFF
TRBJ2-7 | - | - | TRBV3-1/TRBV3-2 | TGTGCCAGCAGCCGACCCTCGGGCGGGGGCCAATCAGAGCAGTACTTC | CASSRPSGGGQSEQYF
TRBJ1-2 | - | once | TRBV19 | TGTGCCAGTAGTCTACTCGGGGGGACTAACTATGGCTACACCTTC | CASSLLGGTNYGYTF
TRBJ1-2 | TRBD1 | - | TRBV2 | TGTGCCAGCAGGACAGGGGGCGCCGGCTATGGCTACACCTTC | CASRTGGAGYGYTF
TRBJ1-2 | TRBD1 | once | TRBV6-5 | TGTGCCAGCAGTTACCGGGACAGGCCTTTTGGCTACACCTTC | CASSYRDRPFGYTF
TRBJ1-2 | - | - | TRBV4-2 | TGTGCCAGCAGCCAATCGGCCGTCTCTAACTATGGCTACACCTTC | CASSQSAVSNYGYTF
TRBJ1-2 | TRBD1 | - | TRBV4-3 | TGCGCCAGCAGCCAAACGCCGGGACAGCACGTCTATGGCTACACCTTC | CASSQTPGQHVYGYTF
TRBJ1-1 | - | - | TRBV6-5 | TGTGCCAGCGGGGGCGGTAGGGCCACTGAAGCTTTCTTT | CASGGGRATEAFF
TRBJ1-1 | - | - | TRBV4-3 | TGCGCCAGCAGCCAAGGCACTGAAGCTTTCTTT | CASSQGTEAFF
TRBJ1-2 | - | - | TRBV12-3/TRBV12-4 | TGTGCCAGCAGTTTGAGGCGAGTATATGGCTACACCTTC | CASSLRRVYGYTF